Sequencing of this T cell receptor (beta chain) was carried out in a study of cytomegalovirus exposure and HLA in healthy donors. Study-level results: Further analysis, carried out later, found HLA-associated TCR beta chains more clonally expanded than equally common other chains. The study assumed roughly uniform donor sequencing depth for presence/absence analyses. The CMV antigen specificity of a few CMV-associated chains was confirmed through in vitro analysis.

The CDR3 has 13 amino acids. The germline V gene has CDR1 KGHSH and CDR2 LQKENI. Trimming removed 3 bases at V and 1 base at J, with 6 bases between. Points on this clone: Its antigen remains unidentified. The identical CDR3 is also encoded by other nucleotide sequences in the sample.

It was with 60 Vbeta and 13 Jbeta primers that the PCR ran. The assay was immunoSEQ multiplex PCR, and TCRdb's table has in-frame clones only and misses some. The sample yields some 150,000 clones, nearly 80% seen once. Source material: PBMCs. The chain couples TRBV18 to TRBJ1-1; D possibly corresponds to TRBD1 (5 bases). This receptor was taken from a male donor in good health and CMV-seronegative. The CDR3 bases are TGTGCCAGCTCACCCGGACAGAACACTGAAGCTTTCTTT. Its protein product is CASSPGQNTEAFF. Using reference TRBV18 and TRBJ1-1 for the parts outside the CDR3, the full variable domain is NAGVMQNPRHLVRRRGQEARLRCSPMKGHSHVYWYRQLPEEGLKFMVYLQKENIIDESGMPKERFSAEFPKEGPSILRIQQVVRGDSAAYFCASSPGQNTEAFFGQGTRLTVV.